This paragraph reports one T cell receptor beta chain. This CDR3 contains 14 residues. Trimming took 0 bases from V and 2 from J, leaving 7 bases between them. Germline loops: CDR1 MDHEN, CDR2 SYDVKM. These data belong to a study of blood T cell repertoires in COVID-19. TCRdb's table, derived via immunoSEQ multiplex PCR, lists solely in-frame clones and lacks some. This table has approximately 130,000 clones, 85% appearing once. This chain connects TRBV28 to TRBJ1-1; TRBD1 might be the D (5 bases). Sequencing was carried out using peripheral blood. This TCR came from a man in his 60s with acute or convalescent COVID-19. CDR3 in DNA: TGTGCCAGCAGTTTATGGGGGGGTAACACTGAAGCTTTCTTT. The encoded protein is CASSLWGGNTEAFF. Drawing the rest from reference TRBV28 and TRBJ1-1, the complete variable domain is DVKVTQSSRYLVKRTGEKVFLECVQDMDHENMFWYRQDPGLGLRLIYFSYDVKMKEKGDIPEGYSVSREKKERFSLILESASTNQTSMYLCASSLWGGNTEAFFGQGTRLTVV.